This is a list of T cell receptor beta chains from one sample in a study of T cell responses to AZD1222 COVID-19 vaccine. Some clones are missing from TCRdb's copy, which holds only in-frame ones; the method was immunoSEQ multiplex PCR. The data contain 150,000 or so clones, about 89% of them singletons. The specimen comprised peripheral blood, sampled on day 0 of AZD1222 vaccination. Receptors originate from an adult in good health. CDR3s include the opening cysteine and the closing phenylalanine or tryptophan. A D gene is named only where the DNA matches it firmly. Size is omitted from some rows. Given values are once, few, many or a class for expanded clones.

TRBV28	-	14	TRBJ1-1	once	CASSLSGGVREAFF	TGTGCCAGCAGTTTAAGCGGGGGGGTGCGTGAAGCTTTCTTT
TRBV6-5	TRBD1	15	TRBJ1-5	-	CASSADRVGNQPQHF	TGTGCCAGCAGCGCGGACAGGGTAGGCAATCAGCCCCAGCATTTT
TRBV14	TRBD1	16	TRBJ1-3	-	CASSSRDRGSGNTIYF	TGTGCCAGCAGCAGCCGGGACAGGGGAAGTGGAAACACCATATATTTT
TRBV6-6	-	13	TRBJ2-7	-	CASSYWGQYEQYF	TGTGCCAGCAGTTATTGGGGTCAGTACGAGCAGTACTTC
TRBV6-5	-	11	TRBJ2-3	-	CASRYTDTQYF	TGTGCCAGCAGGTATACAGATACGCAGTATTTT
TRBV5-1	TRBD1	15	TRBJ1-4	-	CASSPGGTGSEKLFF	TGCGCCAGCAGCCCTGGTGGGACAGGGAGCGAAAAACTGTTTTTT
TRBV5-6	TRBD2	18	TRBJ2-2	once	CASSLWGSGRSNTGELFF	TGTGCCAGCAGCTTGTGGGGTAGCGGGAGGTCGAACACCGGGGAGCTGTTTTTT
TRBV3-1/TRBV3-2	-	16	TRBJ1-5	-	CASSQEYDGSNQPQHF	TGTGCCAGCAGCCAAGAGTACGACGGTAGCAATCAGCCCCAGCATTTT
TRBV5-5	-	13	TRBJ1-5	-	CASSYSFNQPQHF	TGTGCCAGCAGTTACAGTTTCAATCAGCCCCAGCATTTT
TRBV6-2/TRBV6-3	TRBD2	17	TRBJ2-1	-	CASSYPSGAPSYNEQFF	TGTGCCAGCAGTTACCCTAGCGGGGCTCCTTCCTACAATGAGCAGTTCTTC
TRBV4-1	-	16	TRBJ1-6	many	CASSQVVAVDNSPLHF	TGCGCCAGCAGCCAAGTTGTGGCAGTCGATAATTCACCCCTCCACTTT
TRBV19	-	11	TRBJ1-1	-	CASSQEVGAFF	TGTGCCAGTAGCCAGGAAGTCGGAGCTTTCTTT
TRBV7-2	-	15	TRBJ1-1	-	CASSLYRDRNTEAFF	TGTGCCAGCAGCTTATACAGGGACCGGAACACTGAAGCTTTCTTT
TRBV27	-	17	TRBJ1-2	-	CASSFSDAVGSSYGYTF	TGTGCCAGCAGTTTTTCGGACGCGGTCGGGTCAAGCTATGGCTACACCTTC
TRBV19	-	13	TRBJ1-5	-	CASSIRVNQPQHF	TGTGCCAGTAGTATCAGGGTCAATCAGCCCCAGCATTTT
TRBV6-6	TRBD1	12	TRBJ1-2	-	CASKTGGWGYTF	TGTGCCAGCAAAACAGGGGGTTGGGGCTACACCTTC
TRBV4-3	-	14	TRBJ2-2	-	CASSNDRNTGELFF	TGCGCCAGCAGTAACGACAGAAACACCGGGGAGCTGTTTTTT
TRBV4-1	TRBD2	14	TRBJ2-7	-	CASSQEDSGREQYF	TGCGCCAGCAGCCAAGAGGATAGCGGGAGAGAGCAGTACTTC
TRBV7-6	TRBD1	19	TRBJ1-3	-	CASSLMGQHGRGSGNTIYF	TGTGCCAGCAGCTTAATGGGACAGCACGGCCGGGGGTCTGGAAACACCATATATTTT
TRBV4-3	TRBD2	14	TRBJ2-7	-	CASSFKAGGYEQYF	TGCGCCAGCAGCTTCAAAGCGGGAGGGTACGAGCAGTACTTC
TRBV24-1	-	15	TRBJ2-1	-	CATNSPGRGDNEQFF	TGTGCCACCAACTCCCCGGGGCGCGGTGACAATGAGCAGTTCTTC
TRBV21-1	-	19	TRBJ1-2	-	CASSKSGGPGRLANYGYTF	TGTGCCAGCAGCAAATCGGGGGGGCCAGGGAGGTTGGCTAACTATGGCTACACCTTC
TRBV19	-	13	TRBJ1-1	-	CASRLQGGTEAFF	TGTGCCAGTCGACTTCAGGGTGGGACTGAAGCTTTCTTT
TRBV28	TRBD1	14	TRBJ1-5	-	CASSLQGRPTAQHF	TGTGCCAGCAGCCTACAGGGGCGACCCACAGCCCAGCATTTT
TRBV5-1	TRBD2	16	TRBJ2-1	-	CASSPAVAGGYNEQFF	TGCGCCAGCAGCCCCGCCGTCGCGGGAGGCTACAATGAGCAGTTCTTC
TRBV29-1	TRBD1	14	TRBJ2-1	-	CSASGTDGYNEQFF	TGCAGCGCTTCAGGGACAGACGGCTACAATGAGCAGTTCTTC
TRBV30	TRBD1	17	TRBJ2-7	-	CAWSVRVKAGGPYEQYF	TGTGCCTGGAGTGTACGGGTTAAGGCAGGGGGTCCCTACGAGCAGTACTTC
TRBV5-6	-	17	TRBJ2-6	-	CASSWWEGAVGANVLTF	TGTGCCAGCAGCTGGTGGGAGGGGGCCGTTGGGGCCAACGTCCTGACTTTC
TRBV10-3	TRBD2	15	TRBJ2-2	-	CAISPLGGGTGELFF	TGTGCCATCAGTCCCCTCGGGGGGGGCACCGGGGAGCTGTTTTTT
TRBV5-8	TRBD1	14	TRBJ1-2	-	CASSTDRASYGYTF	TGTGCCAGCAGCACGGACAGGGCGAGCTATGGCTACACCTTC
TRBV7-8	-	13	TRBJ1-6	few	CASSLSPTGTLHF	TGTGCCAGCAGCTTATCCCCTACAGGGACCCTCCACTTT
TRBV19	TRBD2	16	TRBJ2-1	-	CASSNPGLAVHNEQFF	TGTGCCAGTAGTAACCCGGGACTAGCGGTTCACAATGAGCAGTTCTTC
TRBV6-6	-	13	TRBJ1-6	-	CASSYGPNSPLHF	TGTGCCAGCAGTTACGGTCCTAATTCACCCCTCCACTTT
TRBV19	-	16	TRBJ2-7	-	CASSPPPGRQSYEQYF	TGTGCCAGTAGTCCCCCTCCGGGCCGGCAGTCCTACGAGCAGTACTTC
TRBV6-2/TRBV6-3	-	15	TRBJ1-5	-	CASSPAGGGNQPQHF	TGTGCCAGCAGCCCCGCAGGAGGGGGCAATCAGCCCCAGCATTTT
TRBV4-3	TRBD1	14	TRBJ2-7	medium-sized	CASSQGGQGYEQYF	TGCGCCAGCAGCCAAGGGGGACAGGGTTACGAGCAGTACTTC
TRBV27	-	12	TRBJ1-4	once	CASTGMGEKLFF	TGTGCCAGCACGGGGATGGGTGAAAAACTGTTTTTT
TRBV28	-	14	TRBJ1-1	-	CASSLSRGPTEAFF	TGTGCCAGCAGTTTATCCAGGGGACCCACTGAAGCTTTCTTT
TRBV10-3	-	13	TRBJ1-1	-	CATQSTGNTEAFF	TGTGCCACCCAATCGACAGGGAACACTGAAGCTTTCTTT
TRBV7-8	-	16	TRBJ1-1	-	CASFLLESLKNTEAFF	TGTGCCAGTTTTTTACTGGAGTCTTTGAAGAACACTGAAGCTTTCTTT
TRBV5-1	TRBD2	16	TRBJ2-3	-	CASSRGGGLGADTQYF	TGCGCCAGCAGCCGGGGCGGGGGTTTGGGAGCAGATACGCAGTATTTT
TRBV11-2	TRBD2	16	TRBJ2-7	-	CASSLGTSVTPYEQYF	TGTGCCAGCAGCTTAGGTACTAGCGTCACACCCTACGAGCAGTACTTC
TRBV7-9	-	15	TRBJ2-3	-	CASSLGGASTDTQYF	TGTGCCAGCAGCTTAGGAGGCGCGAGCACAGATACGCAGTATTTT
TRBV28	-	15	TRBJ2-3	-	CASRIPGGGTDTQYF	TGTGCCAGCAGAATACCAGGCGGGGGCACAGATACGCAGTATTTT
TRBV4-1	TRBD1	17	TRBJ2-5	-	CASSQWTGGVLSETQYF	TGCGCCAGCAGCCAATGGACAGGGGGAGTTCTCTCCGAGACCCAGTACTTC
TRBV7-3	-	14	TRBJ1-5	-	CASSLTSVNQPQHF	TGTGCCAGCAGCTTAACCTCGGTCAATCAGCCCCAGCATTTT
TRBV6-5	-	12	TRBJ1-1	-	CATQGGNTEAFF	TGTGCCACCCAAGGCGGCAACACTGAAGCTTTCTTT
TRBV19	-	11	TRBJ1-2	once	CASSIYGGYTF	TGTGCCAGTAGTATATACGGAGGCTACACCTTC
TRBV3-1/TRBV3-2	-	11	TRBJ2-5	few	CASSQRETQYF	TGTGCCAGCAGCCAAAGAGAGACCCAGTACTTC
TRBV19	-	16	TRBJ1-5	-	CASSIVGRGGNQPQHF	TGTGCCAGTAGTATAGTCGGCAGGGGAGGCAATCAGCCCCAGCATTTT
TRBV21-1	-	15	TRBJ1-5	few	CASSKAGASNQPQHF	TGTGCCAGCAGCAAAGCAGGAGCCAGCAATCAGCCCCAGCATTTT
TRBV6-1	-	15	TRBJ2-5	few	CASSEEAGGVETQYF	TGTGCCAGCAGTGAAGAGGCGGGCGGGGTGGAGACCCAGTACTTC
TRBV5-1	TRBD2	16	TRBJ2-2	-	CASSFKRGEHTGELFF	TGCGCCAGCAGCTTCAAGCGGGGGGAACACACCGGGGAGCTGTTTTTT
TRBV9	-	15	TRBJ1-1	-	CASSPPGSVDTEAFF	TGTGCCAGCAGCCCACCCGGGTCCGTCGACACTGAAGCTTTCTTT
TRBV6-6	-	12	TRBJ2-3	once	CASSSSPARQYF	TGTGCCAGCAGTTCAAGCCCCGCCCGGCAGTATTTT
TRBV6-2/TRBV6-3	TRBD1	15	TRBJ1-2	few	CASSQAQQGTRGYTF	TGTGCCAGCAGCCAGGCCCAACAGGGGACTCGCGGCTACACCTTC